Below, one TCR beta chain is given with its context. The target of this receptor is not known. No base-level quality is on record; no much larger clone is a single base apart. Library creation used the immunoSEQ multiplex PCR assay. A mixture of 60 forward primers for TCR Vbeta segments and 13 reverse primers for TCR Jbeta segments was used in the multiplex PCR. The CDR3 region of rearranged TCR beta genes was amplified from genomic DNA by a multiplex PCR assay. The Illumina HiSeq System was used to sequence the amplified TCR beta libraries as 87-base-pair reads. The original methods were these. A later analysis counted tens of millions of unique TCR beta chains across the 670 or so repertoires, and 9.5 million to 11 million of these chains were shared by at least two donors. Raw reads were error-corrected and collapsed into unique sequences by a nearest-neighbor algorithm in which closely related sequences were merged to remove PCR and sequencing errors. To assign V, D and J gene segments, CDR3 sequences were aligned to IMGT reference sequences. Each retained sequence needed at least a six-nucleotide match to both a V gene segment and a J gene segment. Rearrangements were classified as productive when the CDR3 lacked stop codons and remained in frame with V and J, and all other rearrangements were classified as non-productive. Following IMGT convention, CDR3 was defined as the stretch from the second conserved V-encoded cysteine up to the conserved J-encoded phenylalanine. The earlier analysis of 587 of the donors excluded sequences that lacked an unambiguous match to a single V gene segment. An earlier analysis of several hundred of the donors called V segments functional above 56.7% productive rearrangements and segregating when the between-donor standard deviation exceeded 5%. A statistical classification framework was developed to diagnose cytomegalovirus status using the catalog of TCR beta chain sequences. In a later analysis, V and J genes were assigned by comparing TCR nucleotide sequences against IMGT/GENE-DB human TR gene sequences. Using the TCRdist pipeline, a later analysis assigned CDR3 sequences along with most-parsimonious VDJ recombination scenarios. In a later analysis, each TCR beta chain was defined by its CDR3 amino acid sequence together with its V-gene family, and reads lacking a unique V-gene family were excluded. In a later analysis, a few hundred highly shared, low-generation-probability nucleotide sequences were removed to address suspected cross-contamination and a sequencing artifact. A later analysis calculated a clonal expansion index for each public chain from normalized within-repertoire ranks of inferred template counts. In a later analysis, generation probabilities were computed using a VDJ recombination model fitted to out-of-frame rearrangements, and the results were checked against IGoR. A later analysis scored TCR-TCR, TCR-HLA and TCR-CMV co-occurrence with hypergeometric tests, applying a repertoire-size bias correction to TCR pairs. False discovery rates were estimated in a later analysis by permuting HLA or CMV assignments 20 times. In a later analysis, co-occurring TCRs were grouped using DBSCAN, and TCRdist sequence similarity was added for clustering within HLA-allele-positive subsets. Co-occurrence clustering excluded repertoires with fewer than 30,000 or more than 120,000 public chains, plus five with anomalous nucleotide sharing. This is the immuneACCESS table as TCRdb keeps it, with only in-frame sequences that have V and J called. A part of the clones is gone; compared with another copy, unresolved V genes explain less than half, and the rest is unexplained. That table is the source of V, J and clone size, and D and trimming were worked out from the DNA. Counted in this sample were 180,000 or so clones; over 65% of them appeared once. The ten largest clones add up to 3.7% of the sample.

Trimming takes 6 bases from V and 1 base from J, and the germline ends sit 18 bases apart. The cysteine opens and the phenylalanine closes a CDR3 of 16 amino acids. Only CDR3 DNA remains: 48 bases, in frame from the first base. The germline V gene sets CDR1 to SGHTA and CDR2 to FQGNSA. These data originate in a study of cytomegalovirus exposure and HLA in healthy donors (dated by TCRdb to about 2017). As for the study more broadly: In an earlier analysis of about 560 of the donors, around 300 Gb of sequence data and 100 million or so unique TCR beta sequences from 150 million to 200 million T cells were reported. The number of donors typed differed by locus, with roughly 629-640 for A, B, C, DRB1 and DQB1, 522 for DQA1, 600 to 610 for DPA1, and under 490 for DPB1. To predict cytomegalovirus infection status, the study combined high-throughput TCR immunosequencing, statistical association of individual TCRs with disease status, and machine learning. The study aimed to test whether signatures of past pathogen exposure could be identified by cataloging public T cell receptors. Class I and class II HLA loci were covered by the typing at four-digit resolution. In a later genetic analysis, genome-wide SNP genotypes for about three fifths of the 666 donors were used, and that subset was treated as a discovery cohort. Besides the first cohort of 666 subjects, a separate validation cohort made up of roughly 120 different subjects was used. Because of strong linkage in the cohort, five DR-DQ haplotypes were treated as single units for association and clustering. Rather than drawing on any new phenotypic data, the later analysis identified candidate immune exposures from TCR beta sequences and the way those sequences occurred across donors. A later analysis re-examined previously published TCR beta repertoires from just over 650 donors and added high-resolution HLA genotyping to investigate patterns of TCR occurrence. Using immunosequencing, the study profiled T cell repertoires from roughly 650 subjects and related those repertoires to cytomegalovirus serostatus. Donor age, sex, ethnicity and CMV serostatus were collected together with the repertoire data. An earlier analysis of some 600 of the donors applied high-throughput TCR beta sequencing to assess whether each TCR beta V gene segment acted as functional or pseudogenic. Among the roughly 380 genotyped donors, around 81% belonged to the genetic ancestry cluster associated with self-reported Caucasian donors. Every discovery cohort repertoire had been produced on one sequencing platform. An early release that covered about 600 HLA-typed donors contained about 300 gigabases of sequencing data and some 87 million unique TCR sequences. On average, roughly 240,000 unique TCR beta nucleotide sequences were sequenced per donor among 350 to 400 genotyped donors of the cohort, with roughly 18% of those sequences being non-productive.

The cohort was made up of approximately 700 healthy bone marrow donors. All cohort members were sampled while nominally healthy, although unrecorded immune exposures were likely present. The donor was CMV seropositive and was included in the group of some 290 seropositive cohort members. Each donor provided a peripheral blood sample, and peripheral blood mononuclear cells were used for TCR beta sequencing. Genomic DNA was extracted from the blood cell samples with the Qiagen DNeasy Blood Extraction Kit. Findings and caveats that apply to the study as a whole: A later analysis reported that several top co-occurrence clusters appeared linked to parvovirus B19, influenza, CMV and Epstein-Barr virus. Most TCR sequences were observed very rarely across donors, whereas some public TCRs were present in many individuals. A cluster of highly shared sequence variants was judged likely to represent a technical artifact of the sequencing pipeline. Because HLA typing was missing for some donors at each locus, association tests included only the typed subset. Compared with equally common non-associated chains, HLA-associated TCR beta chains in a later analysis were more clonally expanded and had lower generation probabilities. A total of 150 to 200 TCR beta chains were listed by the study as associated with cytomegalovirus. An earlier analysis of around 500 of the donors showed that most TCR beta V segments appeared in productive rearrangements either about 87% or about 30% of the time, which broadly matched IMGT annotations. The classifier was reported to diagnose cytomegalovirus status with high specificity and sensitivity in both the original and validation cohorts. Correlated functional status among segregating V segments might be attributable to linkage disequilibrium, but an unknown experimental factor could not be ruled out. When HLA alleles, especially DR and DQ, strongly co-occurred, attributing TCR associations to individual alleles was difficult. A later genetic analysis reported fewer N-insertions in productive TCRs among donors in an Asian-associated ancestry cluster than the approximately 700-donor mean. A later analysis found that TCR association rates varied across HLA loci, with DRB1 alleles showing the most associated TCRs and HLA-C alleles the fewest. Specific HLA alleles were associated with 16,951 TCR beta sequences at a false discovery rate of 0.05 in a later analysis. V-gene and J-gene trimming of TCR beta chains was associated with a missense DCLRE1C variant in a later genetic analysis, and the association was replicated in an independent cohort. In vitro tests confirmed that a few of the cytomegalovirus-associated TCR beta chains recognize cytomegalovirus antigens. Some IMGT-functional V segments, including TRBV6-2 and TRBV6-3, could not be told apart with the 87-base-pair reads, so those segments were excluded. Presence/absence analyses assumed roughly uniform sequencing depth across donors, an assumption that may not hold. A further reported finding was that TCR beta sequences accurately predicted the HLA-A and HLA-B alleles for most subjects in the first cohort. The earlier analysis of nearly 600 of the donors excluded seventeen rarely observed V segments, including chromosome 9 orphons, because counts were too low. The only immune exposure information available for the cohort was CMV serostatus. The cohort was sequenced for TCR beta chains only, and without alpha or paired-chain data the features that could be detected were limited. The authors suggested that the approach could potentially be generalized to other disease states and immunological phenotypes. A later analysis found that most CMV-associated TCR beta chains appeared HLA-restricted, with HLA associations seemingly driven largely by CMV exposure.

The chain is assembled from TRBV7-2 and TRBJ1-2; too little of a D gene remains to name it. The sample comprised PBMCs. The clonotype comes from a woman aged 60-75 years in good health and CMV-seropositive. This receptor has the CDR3 CASSTPREIFNYGYTF. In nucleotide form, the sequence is TGTGCCAGCAGTACTCCGAGGGAGATCTTTAACTATGGCTACACCTTC.